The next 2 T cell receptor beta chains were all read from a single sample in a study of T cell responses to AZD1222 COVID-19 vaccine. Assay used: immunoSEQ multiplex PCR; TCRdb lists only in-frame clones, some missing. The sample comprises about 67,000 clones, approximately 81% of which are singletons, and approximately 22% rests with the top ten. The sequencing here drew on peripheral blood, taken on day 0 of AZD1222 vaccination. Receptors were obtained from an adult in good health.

The CDR3 loop reads CASSLGRQGEYGYTF. The CDR3, as DNA: TGTGCCAGCAGCTTAGGCCGACAGGGGGAGTATGGCTACACCTTC. The chain couples TRBV7-8 to TRBJ1-2; 9 bases fit TRBD1. The V gene's germline CDR1 is SGHVS and CDR2 FQNEAQ. CDR3 length equals 15 residues. Germline trimming cut 1 base from V and 5 bases from J; bases unmatched to any gene: 5. Looking up the rest from reference TRBV7-8 and TRBJ1-2 gives the full variable domain: GAGVSQSPRYKVAKRGQDVALRCDPISGHVSLFWYQQALGQGPEFLTYFQNEAQLDKSGLPSDRFFAERPEGSVSTLKIQRTQQEDSAVYLCASSLGRQGEYGYTFGSGTRLTVV.

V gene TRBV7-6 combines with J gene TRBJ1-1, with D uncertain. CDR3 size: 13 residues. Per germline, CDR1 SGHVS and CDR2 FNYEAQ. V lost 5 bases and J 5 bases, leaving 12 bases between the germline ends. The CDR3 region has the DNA TGTGCCAGCAGCGCGAATCCAGGAACTGAAGCTTTCTTT. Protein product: CASSANPGTEAFF.